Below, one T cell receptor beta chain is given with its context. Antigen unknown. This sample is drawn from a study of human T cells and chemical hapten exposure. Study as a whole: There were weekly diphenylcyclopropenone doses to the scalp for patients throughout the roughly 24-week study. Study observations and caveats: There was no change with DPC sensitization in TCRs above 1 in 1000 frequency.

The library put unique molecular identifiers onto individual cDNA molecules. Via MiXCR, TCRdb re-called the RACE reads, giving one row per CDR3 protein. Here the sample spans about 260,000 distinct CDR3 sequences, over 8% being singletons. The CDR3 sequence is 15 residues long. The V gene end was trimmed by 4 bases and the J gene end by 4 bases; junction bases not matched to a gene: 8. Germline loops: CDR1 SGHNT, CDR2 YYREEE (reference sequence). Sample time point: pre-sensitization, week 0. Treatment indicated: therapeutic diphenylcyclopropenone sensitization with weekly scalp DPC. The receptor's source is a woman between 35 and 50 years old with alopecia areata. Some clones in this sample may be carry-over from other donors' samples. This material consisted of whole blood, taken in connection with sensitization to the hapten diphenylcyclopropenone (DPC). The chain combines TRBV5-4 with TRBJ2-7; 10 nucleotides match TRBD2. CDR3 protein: CASSREAGGPYEQYF. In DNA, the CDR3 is TGTGCCAGCAGCAGGGAAGCGGGAGGGCCATACGAGCAGTACTTC.